This entry concerns a single T cell receptor (beta chain). Its antigen is currently unknown. This entry is derived from a study of blood T cells in healthy people across ages. A sample-barcoded 5' primer and a J-beta primer mix were used in a second PCR of roughly 7 to 11 cycles. One entry per CDR3 protein, called by TCRdb with MiXCR from the 5' RACE reads. This sample has hundreds of thousands of distinct CDR3 sequences, with around 48% found just once. Peripheral blood, approximately 10 milliliters per donor, was collected. Overall study findings and caveats: It was held that diversity estimates obtained from one million T cells represented underestimates.

The receptor's source is an elderly man in good health. The source material was blood.

The chain's CDR3 is CSAAPVNEQFF. In DNA, the CDR3 is TGCAGTGCTGCCCCGGTTAATGAGCAGTTCTTC. V gene TRBV20-1 combines with J gene TRBJ2-1; D uncertain. This CDR3 spans 11 amino acids. Trimming removed 5 bases at V and 7 bases at J, with 9 bases between. Germline-derived CDR1 and CDR2 are DFQATT and SNEGSKA (reference sequence).